The T cell receptor beta chain under discussion was sequenced for a study of T cells after yellow fever vaccination. For the study at large: For low cell numbers, libraries were made with SMART-Seq v4 Ultra Low Input. Regarding the study as a whole: Abundant clonotypes from the bulk population could have been carried over as contaminants into FACS-sorted repertoires. At about 97% for CD4 and about 88% for CD8, most primary-vaccination clones showed up again after the booster.

This clonotype appeared a few times. Its antigen is not identified. Trimming stripped 3 bases from V and 4 bases from J, with 11 bases between. Germline CDR1 is MNHEY and CDR2 is SMNVEV (reference sequence). The CDR3 consists of 14 residues. Production of TCR cDNA was by 5'RACE template switching, which also added a universal primer site and UMIs. TCRdb called the 5' RACE reads again in MiXCR, with one record for every CDR3 protein. This table holds hundreds of thousands of distinct CDR3 sequences, more than 9% found once. V gene TRBV27 combines with J gene TRBJ2-3; no definite D call. This clonotype was sampled from a young man who received the YFV17D yellow fever vaccine. The material sequenced was PBMCs, taken on the day of the yellow fever booster vaccination. CDR3 nucleotides: TGTGCCAGCAGTTTCATCGGCATCTCAGATACGCAGTATTTT. Amino acids: CASSFIGISDTQYF.